This T cell receptor (beta chain) came from a study of shared clonotypes between healthy human individuals. Study findings and constraints: How much donors shared clonotypes was expected to be affected by sequencing depth. Generation probabilities were higher for clonotypes shared across all four sorted-subset donors than for unshared ones. Since donors were few, the genetic and exposure-history diversity represented was limited. Naive subsets, compared against memory subsets, generally had larger estimated richness values.

From germline, CDR1 is SGHRS and CDR2 YFSETQ. The V segment lost 0 bases and the J segment 11 bases; nucleotides outside the gene matches: 3. The CDR3 runs to 13 residues. Sequencing was performed with immunoSEQ multiplex PCR; in TCRdb, only in-frame clones are kept and a portion is missing. In the table there are more than 1.2 million clones, about 98.5% of which are singletons. Points on this clone: The antigen is not known.

The chain is built from TRBV5-1 and TRBJ2-1; 9 positions agree with TRBD2. Material for sequencing was naive CD4+ T cells sorted from blood. Noted subset: CD45RA+ positively selected. This TCR derives from a man aged 25-40 years in good health. In DNA form, the CDR3 reads TGCGCCAGCAGCTTGGGACTAGCGGACCAGCAGTTCTTC. Its translation: CASSLGLADQQFF.